The rows below give T cell receptor beta chains drawn from one sample of a study of T-cell reconstitution after alpha-beta-depleted transplantation in children. TCRdb re-called the PCR reads with MiXCR, one entry per CDR3 protein. This sample has around 16,000 distinct CDR3 sequences, with just over 5% found just once. Source: PBMCs, taken before TCRalphabeta/CD19-depleted stem cell transplant. The receptors derive from a boy aged 5-17 years with acute lymphoblastic leukemia, due to receive a stem cell transplant. CDR3s include the opening cysteine and the closing phenylalanine or tryptophan. D genes are given only for firm matches. Clone size appears in some rows only: once, few, many, or a class for an expanded clone.

d_gene | j_gene | abundance | v_gene | CDR3nt | CDR3aa
NA | TRBJ2-2 | many | TRBV6-5 | TGTGCCAGCAGTTACTCTTATACCAGCGGGGAGCTGTTTTTT | CASSYSYTSGELFF
TRBD1 | TRBJ1-5 | many | TRBV19 | TGTGCCAGTAGTCCCCAACAGGGGTCCGGCAATCAGCCCCAGCATTTT | CASSPQQGSGNQPQHF
TRBD2 | TRBJ2-7 | many | TRBV19 | TGTGCCAGTAGTAGGGGTAGCGGGACCTACGAGCAGTACTTC | CASSRGSGTYEQYF
TRBD1 | TRBJ2-2 | many | TRBV7-9 | TGTGCCACCACAGGGGTTTTCCCGGGACAGTCTGCCGGGGAGCTGTTTTTT | CATTGVFPGQSAGELFF
TRBD2 | TRBJ2-1 | many | TRBV5-5 | TGTGCCAGCAGCTTGGCCGCTAGCGGGAGCTTGGATGAGCAGTTCTTC | CASSLAASGSLDEQFF
TRBD1 | TRBJ2-2 | many | TRBV7-8 | TGTGCCAGCAGCACAGGGACAGACATTACCGGGGAGCTGTTTTTT | CASSTGTDITGELFF
NA | TRBJ1-2 | many | TRBV11-2 | TGTGCCAGCAGCTTAGAAGGTAGCCTTCCTTTGTATGGCTACACCTTC | CASSLEGSLPLYGYTF
TRBD1 | TRBJ1-3 | many | TRBV2 | TGTGCCAGCAGTGGACAGGGGGCTGGAAACACCATATATTTT | CASSGQGAGNTIYF
NA | TRBJ2-1 | many | TRBV6-2/TRBV6-3 | TGTGCCAGCAGTTACTCGACGACGGCAGCCTACAATGAGCAGTTCTTC | CASSYSTTAAYNEQFF
NA | TRBJ2-7 | many | TRBV14 | TGTGCCAGCAGCCAAGTGCAGGGTGGTGCCTACGAGCAGTACTTC | CASSQVQGGAYEQYF
NA | TRBJ2-1 | NA | TRBV20-1 | TGCAGTGCTAGTAGGCTATACTCCTACAATGAGCAGTTCTTC | CSASRLYSYNEQFF
NA | TRBJ1-1 | many | TRBV19 | TGTGCCAGTGGGGTGTACACTGAAGCTTTCTTT | CASGVYTEAFF